The rows below give T cell receptor beta chains drawn from one sample of a study of early T cells in non-severe SARS-CoV-2 infection. TCRdb reprocessed the 5' RACE reads with MiXCR, giving one entry per CDR3 protein. Here the sample spans around 68,000 distinct CDR3 sequences, over 9.5% being singletons. The specimen comprised whole blood, sampled at baseline. Receptor source: an adult who was a healthcare worker with PCR-confirmed SARS-CoV-2 infection or an uninfected control (not recorded which). Each CDR3 is given with its conserved first and last residue. A D gene is named only where the DNA matches it firmly. Clone size, where shown, is once, few, many, or a class for clones that have expanded.

V gene	clone size	D gene	J gene	CDR3 protein	CDR3 DNA
TRBV11-2	NA	NA	TRBJ2-3	CASSLGTPRYTQYF	TGTGCCAGCAGCCTCGGGACACCTCGGTATACGCAGTATTTT
TRBV20-1	NA	NA	TRBJ2-7	CSARDMDHSYEQYF	TGCAGTGCTAGAGATATGGACCACTCCTACGAGCAGTACTTC
TRBV6-5	NA	NA	TRBJ2-2	CASRQPRDFTGELFF	TGTGCCAGCAGGCAGCCGCGGGATTTCACCGGGGAGCTGTTTTTT
TRBV6-2/TRBV6-3	few	NA	TRBJ2-5	CASSAGLETQYF	TGTGCCAGCAGTGCCGGACTAGAGACCCAGTACTTC
TRBV5-6	NA	NA	TRBJ2-2	CASSLRGDTYTGELFF	TGTGCCAGCAGCTTGCGCGGGGACACCTACACCGGGGAGCTGTTTTTT
TRBV27	NA	TRBD1	TRBJ2-5	CASSFTGGVSQYF	TGTGCCAGCAGTTTCACAGGGGGAGTTAGCCAGTACTTC
TRBV11-3	few	NA	TRBJ2-1	CASSFDSRAIEQFF	TGTGCCAGCAGCTTTGACAGCAGAGCAATAGAGCAGTTCTTC
TRBV7-2	NA	TRBD2	TRBJ2-1	CASSSPTSGPSSYNEQFF	TGTGCCAGCAGCTCGCCAACTAGCGGGCCGAGCTCCTACAATGAGCAGTTCTTC
TRBV20-1	many	TRBD2	TRBJ2-3	CSAPQRERLTDTQYF	TGCAGTGCTCCCCAGCGGGAGAGGCTTACAGATACGCAGTATTTT
TRBV4-2	NA	NA	TRBJ2-3	CASSRGLSTDTQYF	TGTGCCAGCAGCCGAGGGTTGAGCACAGATACGCAGTATTTT
TRBV6-2/TRBV6-3	few	NA	TRBJ1-5	CASSTWVNQPQHF	TGTGCCAGCAGTACGTGGGTCAATCAGCCCCAGCATTTT
TRBV29-1	few	TRBD2	TRBJ2-3	CSFPGAGGTDTQYF	TGCAGCTTCCCCGGCGCGGGGGGCACAGATACGCAGTATTTT
TRBV19	few	NA	TRBJ1-5	CASSIIGASNQPQHF	TGTGCCAGTAGTATTATAGGTGCTAGCAATCAGCCCCAGCATTTT
TRBV28	NA	NA	TRBJ1-2	CASSFSQEVGGYTF	TGTGCCAGCAGTTTTTCCCAGGAGGTCGGCGGCTACACCTTC
TRBV19	many	NA	TRBJ1-5	CASSTGPNRNQPQHF	TGTGCCAGTAGTACGGGTCCTAATCGCAATCAGCCCCAGCATTTT
TRBV5-6	few	NA	TRBJ1-4	CASSLGRRMFF	TGTGCCAGCAGCTTGGGGCGACGGATGTTTTTT
TRBV12-3/TRBV12-4	few	NA	TRBJ1-6	CASSSGGGYDSPLHF	TGTGCCAGCAGTTCGGGCGGAGGGTACGATTCACCCCTCCACTTT
TRBV5-5	NA	NA	TRBJ2-3	CASSSRGGHLTDTQYF	TGTGCCAGCAGCTCCCGTGGGGGACACCTCACAGATACGCAGTATTTT
TRBV5-1	many	TRBD1	TRBJ2-7	CASSYWDREREQYF	TGCGCCAGCAGCTACTGGGACAGGGAACGCGAGCAGTACTTC
TRBV28	many	NA	TRBJ2-3	CASSPYGNTDTQYF	TGTGCCAGCAGTCCTTACGGGAACACAGATACGCAGTATTTT
TRBV30	NA	TRBD1	TRBJ1-5	CAWRDRGLGSNQPQHF	TGTGCCTGGAGGGACAGGGGGCTGGGGAGCAATCAGCCCCAGCATTTT
TRBV10-2	NA	TRBD1	TRBJ1-2	CASSETQGRSGYTF	TGCGCCAGCAGTGAGACACAGGGGAGGTCAGGCTACACCTTC
TRBV7-2	many	NA	TRBJ1-4	CASSFTGTRGEKLFF	TGTGCCAGCAGCTTTACCGGGACGAGGGGGGAAAAACTGTTTTTT
TRBV6-5	once	NA	TRBJ1-1	CASSSGHLNTEAFF	TGTGCCAGCAGTTCCGGACACCTGAACACTGAAGCTTTCTTT
TRBV12-3/TRBV12-4	NA	TRBD1	TRBJ1-1	CASSSDRGTEAFF	TGTGCCAGCAGTTCGGACAGGGGCACTGAAGCTTTCTTT
TRBV19	few	TRBD1	TRBJ2-2	CASRRDRGFTGELFF	TGTGCCAGCCGCCGGGACAGGGGGTTCACCGGGGAGCTGTTTTTT
TRBV19	few	NA	TRBJ2-2	CASSIWAGTGELFF	TGTGCCAGTAGTATCTGGGCCGGGACCGGGGAGCTGTTTTTT
TRBV6-2/TRBV6-3	NA	NA	TRBJ2-2	CASSYSALVTGELFF	TGTGCCAGCAGTTACTCGGCTTTGGTCACCGGGGAGCTGTTTTTT
TRBV3-1	few	TRBD2	TRBJ2-3	CASSQLLSPSGRAPDTQYF	TGTGCCAGCAGCCAACTCCTCTCCCCTAGCGGGAGGGCCCCCGATACGCAGTATTTT
TRBV11-2	NA	TRBD1	TRBJ1-2	CASSPRVDREANYGYTF	TGTGCCAGCAGCCCAAGAGTCGACAGGGAGGCAAACTATGGCTACACCTTC
TRBV11-2	NA	TRBD2	TRBJ2-5	CASSFLAGGETQYF	TGTGCCAGCAGCTTCCTAGCGGGAGGGGAGACCCAGTACTTC
TRBV7-8	many	NA	TRBJ2-3	CASSPLNSRTDTQYF	TGTGCCAGCAGCCCTCTAAACTCCCGCACAGATACGCAGTATTTT
TRBV4-2	NA	TRBD2	TRBJ2-1	CASSQDWLAGVNEQFF	TGTGCCAGCAGCCAAGATTGGCTAGCGGGGGTAAATGAGCAGTTCTTC
TRBV10-3	NA	TRBD2	TRBJ2-7	CAIRELADSYEQYF	TGTGCCATCCGGGAACTAGCGGACTCCTACGAGCAGTACTTC
TRBV10-2	few	NA	TRBJ1-2	CASSVTEKGKYGYTF	TGCGCCAGCAGTGTAACAGAAAAAGGAAAATATGGCTACACCTTC
TRBV6-4	many	NA	TRBJ1-1	CASSDSSRGTEAFF	TGTGCCAGCAGTGACTCAAGCAGGGGCACTGAAGCTTTCTTT
TRBV19	few	TRBD1	TRBJ1-4	CASMDRGPNEKLFF	TGTGCCAGTATGGACAGGGGACCTAATGAAAAACTGTTTTTT
TRBV6-1	NA	TRBD1	TRBJ1-5	CASSKTGEHQPQHF	TGTGCCAGCAGTAAAACAGGGGAACACCAGCCCCAGCATTTT
TRBV18	few	NA	TRBJ2-7	CANSPTMSYEQYF	TGTGCCAACTCACCCACGATGAGCTACGAGCAGTACTTC
TRBV13	NA	TRBD2	TRBJ2-7	CASIKRGGVEQYF	TGTGCCAGCATTAAACGGGGGGGTGTCGAGCAGTACTTC
TRBV5-1	few	TRBD1	TRBJ2-7	CASSVGTAYEQYF	TGCGCCAGCAGCGTCGGGACAGCCTACGAGCAGTACTTC
TRBV14	many	NA	TRBJ2-2	CASSKHPRELFF	TGTGCCAGCAGCAAGCACCCGAGGGAGCTGTTTTTT